This is a list of T cell receptor beta chains from one sample in a study of blood T cell repertoires in COVID-19. TCRdb's table, derived via immunoSEQ multiplex PCR, lists solely in-frame clones and lacks some. The table shows about 98,000 clones, with roughly 82% occurring only once. Sequenced material: peripheral blood. The source is a man at least 80 years old with acute or convalescent COVID-19. CDR3s include the opening cysteine and the closing phenylalanine or tryptophan. Each record gives: clone size, D gene, V gene, CDR3 length, J gene, CDR3 protein, CDR3 DNA. The D gene is left open where the match is weak. Clone sizes are given selectively: once, few, many, or a class where the clone is expanded.

abundance: -
d_gene: -
v_gene: TRBV5-4
len: 16
j_gene: TRBJ1-5
CDR3aa: CASSLDGGGSNQPQHF
CDR3nt: TGTGCCAGCAGCTTGGACGGGGGGGGGAGCAATCAGCCCCAGCATTTT

abundance: -
d_gene: -
v_gene: TRBV7-9
len: 14
j_gene: TRBJ2-3
CDR3aa: CASSSTGSKDTQYF
CDR3nt: TGTGCCAGCAGCTCAACAGGGTCGAAAGATACGCAGTATTTT

abundance: -
d_gene: -
v_gene: TRBV11-2
len: 13
j_gene: TRBJ1-1
CDR3aa: CASSLFGLREAFF
CDR3nt: TGTGCCAGCAGCCTGTTCGGGTTACGTGAAGCTTTCTTT

abundance: -
d_gene: -
v_gene: TRBV15
len: 20
j_gene: TRBJ1-6
CDR3aa: CATSRPGGPVRGSYNSPLHF
CDR3nt: TGTGCCACCAGCAGACCCGGGGGGCCAGTAAGGGGGTCCTATAATTCACCCCTCCACTTT

abundance: -
d_gene: -
v_gene: TRBV2
len: 12
j_gene: TRBJ1-2
CDR3aa: CASRPASYGYTF
CDR3nt: TGTGCCAGCAGGCCCGCTAGTTATGGCTACACCTTC

abundance: -
d_gene: -
v_gene: TRBV18
len: 15
j_gene: TRBJ2-5
CDR3aa: CASSPRADRGETQYF
CDR3nt: TGTGCCAGCTCACCAAGAGCGGATAGGGGGGAGACCCAGTACTTC

abundance: -
d_gene: -
v_gene: TRBV30
len: 12
j_gene: TRBJ2-7
CDR3aa: CAWSGMNYEQYF
CDR3nt: TGTGCCTGGAGCGGTATGAACTACGAGCAGTACTTC

abundance: -
d_gene: TRBD2
v_gene: TRBV24-1
len: 17
j_gene: TRBJ2-1
CDR3aa: CATSDFSGTSGSHEQFF
CDR3nt: TGTGCCACCAGTGATTTCTCCGGGACTAGCGGGAGTCATGAGCAGTTCTTC

abundance: -
d_gene: -
v_gene: TRBV11-2
len: 14
j_gene: TRBJ1-4
CDR3aa: CASSLWDTDEKLFF
CDR3nt: TGTGCCAGCAGCTTATGGGACACCGATGAAAAACTGTTTTTT

abundance: -
d_gene: -
v_gene: TRBV7-8
len: 13
j_gene: TRBJ1-2
CDR3aa: CASSLEGRYGYTF
CDR3nt: TGTGCCAGCAGCTTAGAAGGGAGGTATGGCTACACCTTC

abundance: -
d_gene: -
v_gene: TRBV3-1/TRBV3-2
len: 11
j_gene: TRBJ1-1
CDR3aa: CASRRNTEAFF
CDR3nt: TGTGCCAGCAGGCGGAACACTGAAGCTTTCTTT

abundance: -
d_gene: TRBD2
v_gene: TRBV7-2
len: 15
j_gene: TRBJ2-5
CDR3aa: CASSFRTSGGAPQYF
CDR3nt: TGTGCCAGCAGCTTTCGGACGAGCGGGGGCGCACCCCAGTACTTC

abundance: -
d_gene: TRBD1
v_gene: TRBV9
len: 13
j_gene: TRBJ1-2
CDR3aa: CASSPRTGGGYTF
CDR3nt: TGTGCCAGCAGCCCTCGGACAGGGGGTGGCTACACCTTC

abundance: -
d_gene: TRBD2
v_gene: TRBV5-1
len: 16
j_gene: TRBJ2-1
CDR3aa: CASSKLTSGGTNEQFF
CDR3nt: TGCGCCAGCAGCAAGTTGACTAGCGGGGGGACTAATGAGCAGTTCTTC

abundance: -
d_gene: -
v_gene: TRBV10-1
len: 12
j_gene: TRBJ1-2
CDR3aa: CASSDGDYGYTF
CDR3nt: TGCGCCAGCAGTGACGGAGACTATGGCTACACCTTC

abundance: many
d_gene: -
v_gene: TRBV9
len: 13
j_gene: TRBJ1-6
CDR3aa: CASSPRGNSPLHF
CDR3nt: TGTGCCAGCAGCCCCCGGGGGAATTCACCCCTCCACTTT

abundance: -
d_gene: TRBD2
v_gene: TRBV11-2
len: 16
j_gene: TRBJ2-3
CDR3aa: CASSLVASGGTDTQYF
CDR3nt: TGTGCCAGCAGCTTAGTAGCCAGCGGGGGCACAGATACGCAGTATTTT

abundance: -
d_gene: -
v_gene: TRBV28
len: 14
j_gene: TRBJ1-5
CDR3aa: CASSLSVPSQPQHF
CDR3nt: TGTGCCAGCAGTTTATCAGTGCCCAGTCAGCCCCAGCATTTT

abundance: -
d_gene: -
v_gene: TRBV5-1
len: 15
j_gene: TRBJ1-5
CDR3aa: CASSPGGGGNQPQHF
CDR3nt: TGCGCCAGCAGCCCTGGTGGGGGGGGCAATCAGCCCCAGCATTTT